The T cell receptor (beta chain) under discussion was sequenced for a study of T cells in Graves' hyperthyroidism and ophthalmopathy. Enrolled ophthalmopathy patients presented with a Clinical Activity Score of at least 3, a NOSPECS grade of at least 4, and disease duration under 3 months. PBMCs were derived from approximately 10 ml fresh peripheral blood. The TCR beta CDR3 regions underwent amplification using RNA transcripts as the source. The study used the HTBI primer set for a first-round RT-PCR of the TCR CDR3. TCRdb reanalysed the multiplex PCR reads using MiXCR and keeps one entry per CDR3 protein. The sample lists around 250,000 distinct CDR3 sequences, around 24% seen once, with 35% to 40% in the top ten. V lost 5 bases and J lost 0, with 13 bases in between. CDR3 size: 16 residues. Germline V gene sequence: CDR1 SGHAT, CDR2 FQNNGV. Study results and caveats: Expanded thyroid clonotypes (above 0.001) were mostly also found in blood. The model predicted ophthalmopathy a median roughly six months before onset.

This clonotype showed up just a few times. Antigen: not known. This chain uses TRBV11-2 with TRBJ2-2, with D unclear. The receptor's source is a woman between 35 and 50 years old with Graves' ophthalmopathy. The sequenced sample consisted of blood. Written as DNA, the CDR3 is TGTGCCAGCAGCCCCTCGACCCGCGCGAACACCGGGGAGCTGTTTTTT. It yields the protein CASSPSTRANTGELFF.